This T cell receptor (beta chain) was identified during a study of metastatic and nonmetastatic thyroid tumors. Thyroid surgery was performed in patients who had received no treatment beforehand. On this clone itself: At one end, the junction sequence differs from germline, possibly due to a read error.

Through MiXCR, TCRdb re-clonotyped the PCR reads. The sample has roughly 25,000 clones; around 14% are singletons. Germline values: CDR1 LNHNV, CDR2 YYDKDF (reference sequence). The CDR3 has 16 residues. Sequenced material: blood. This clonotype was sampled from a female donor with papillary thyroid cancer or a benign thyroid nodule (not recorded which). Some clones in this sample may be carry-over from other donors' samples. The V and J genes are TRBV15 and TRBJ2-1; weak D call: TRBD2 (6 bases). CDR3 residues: CATIRDQGLSGKGRFF. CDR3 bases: TGTGCCACCATCAGAGATCAAGGACTATCGGGAAAGGGAAGGTTCTTC.